The clone carrying this TCR beta chain appeared a few times. The antigen is undetermined. The sample is drawn from a study of T cells after yellow fever vaccination. Study-wide findings and caveats: Abundant bulk-population clonotypes could contaminate the FACS-sorted repertoires. Clones that expanded after primary vaccination mostly reappeared after the booster (nearly 98% CD4, 88% CD8).

J gave up 1 base and V 0 bases, and 10 bases lay outside the gene matches. Germline V lookup: CDR1 LGHNA, CDR2 YSLEER. The CDR3 is made up of 18 amino acids. A single record per CDR3 protein comes from TCRdb applying MiXCR to the 5' RACE reads. This sample has around 300,000 distinct CDR3 sequences, with 13% found just once. V usage is TRBV4-3 and J usage is TRBJ2-5, with 8 positions matching TRBD1. Sequencing used CD4+ T cells sorted from PBMCs, obtained 45 days after the yellow fever booster vaccination. The source of this sequence is a man aged 30 to 45 who received the YFV17D yellow fever vaccine. The CDR3 reads CASSQDKRTGRIQETQYF. The DNA of the CDR3 is TGCGCCAGCAGCCAAGATAAGAGGACAGGGAGGATCCAAGAGACCCAGTACTTC.